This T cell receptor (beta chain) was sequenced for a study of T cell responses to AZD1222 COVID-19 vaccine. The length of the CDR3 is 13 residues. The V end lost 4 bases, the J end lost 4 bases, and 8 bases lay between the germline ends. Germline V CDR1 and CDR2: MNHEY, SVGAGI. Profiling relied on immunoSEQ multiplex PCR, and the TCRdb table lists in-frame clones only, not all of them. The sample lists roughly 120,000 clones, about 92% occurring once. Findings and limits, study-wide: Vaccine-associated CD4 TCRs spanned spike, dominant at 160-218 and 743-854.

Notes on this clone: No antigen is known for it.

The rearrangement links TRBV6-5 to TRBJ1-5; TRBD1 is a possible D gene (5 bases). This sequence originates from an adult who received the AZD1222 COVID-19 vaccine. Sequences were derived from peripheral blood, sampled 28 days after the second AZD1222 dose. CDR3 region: CASSSRDNQPQHF. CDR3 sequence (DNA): TGTGCCAGCAGTTCCAGGGATAATCAGCCCCAGCATTTT.